This T cell receptor (beta chain) is drawn from a study of CD8 T cells in Susac syndrome. This CDR3 has 13 amino acids. Reverse transcription of 0.5 to 1 ug RNA was performed with random hexamers. TCRdb itself ran the immunoSEQ multiplex PCR reads through MiXCR, one entry per CDR3 protein. The sample includes around 190,000 distinct CDR3 sequences, approximately 95% of them seen just once. This chain joins TRBV12-3 or TRBV12-4 and TRBJ2-1; D remains unclear. What was sequenced was CD4+ T cells from PBMCs. The TCR sequence derives from a human donor in good health. The CDR3: CALLGLGNNEQFF. In nucleotides, the CDR3 is TGTGCTCTTTTGGGTCTGGGGAACAATGAGCAGTTCTTC.